This section outlines one TCR beta chain sequence together with its context. The sample holds many counts of this clone. No cognate antigen has been identified for it. Within one base of it there is no much larger clone, and no base qualities were kept. The sample is drawn from a study of metastatic and nonmetastatic thyroid tumors (dated by TCRdb to about 2020). Regarding the study in general: For patients with malignant and with benign thyroid disease, the researchers compared repertoires between peripheral blood samples and tumor or nodule tissue samples.

Results and caveats for the whole study, not just this receptor: TCR beta diversity was reported as significantly higher in malignant tumors than in benign nodules, in both blood and tumor samples.

The library was produced with PCR. The sequencing machine was an Illumina HiSeq 4000. The TCR beta-chain CDR3 region of each patient was profiled by high-throughput sequencing. As for how the authors treated the data: A classifier to discriminate distant-metastatic papillary thyroid cancer patients was built from CDR3 differences across clinicopathological groups. Repertoire diversity was assessed with the Shannon index, and tumor-blood repertoire similarity with the Morisita-Horn index. Using fastp trimming at Q25 and MiXCR clonotype assembly, TCRdb reanalyzed the public sequencing data and kept in-frame beta chains. The V and J calls were not made by the authors but by TCRdb's processing. The sample table holds about 15,000 clones, of which about a quarter were seen once. Of the sample, approximately 22% falls within the top ten clones. None of the patients had been given any treatment before thyroid surgery. Using T-cell receptor beta sequencing, the researchers looked back retrospectively at clinical samples from patients, gathered between about 2012 and 2018.

The sample comprised tumor tissue. This clonotype was sampled from a female donor with papillary thyroid cancer or a benign thyroid nodule (not recorded which). Some clones in this sample may be carry-over from other donors' samples.

CDR3 loop: CAWSDGGGSQETQYF. The nucleotide sequence reads TGTGCCTGGAGTGACGGGGGGGGGTCACAAGAGACCCAGTACTTC. The chain links TRBV30 with TRBJ2-5; the junction holds 8 bases that match TRBD2. Relative to germline, V is missing 1 base and J is missing 2 bases, with 6 bases of the junction outside any gene match. Including cysteine and phenylalanine, the CDR3 has 15 amino acids. The only DNA kept is the CDR3, 45 bases in frame from the first base. The germline V gene (reference sequence) sets CDR1 to GTSNPN and CDR2 to SVGIG.